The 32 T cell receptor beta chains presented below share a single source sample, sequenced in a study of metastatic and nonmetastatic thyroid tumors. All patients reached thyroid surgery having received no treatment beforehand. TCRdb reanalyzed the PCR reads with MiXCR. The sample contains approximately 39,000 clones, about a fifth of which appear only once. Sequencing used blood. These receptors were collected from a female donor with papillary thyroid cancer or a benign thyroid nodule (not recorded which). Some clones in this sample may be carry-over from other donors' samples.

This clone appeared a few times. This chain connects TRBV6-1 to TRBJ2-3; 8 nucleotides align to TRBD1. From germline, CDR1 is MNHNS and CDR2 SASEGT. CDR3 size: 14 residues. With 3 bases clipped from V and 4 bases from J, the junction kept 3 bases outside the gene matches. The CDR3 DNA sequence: TGTGCCAGCAGTGACTCAGGGGGCCCAGATACGCAGTATTTT. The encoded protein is CASSDSGGPDTQYF.

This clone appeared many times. The CDR3 region is CATRPLPGNTIYF. In DNA form, the CDR3 reads TGTGCCACCCGGCCCCTCCCTGGAAACACCATATATTTT. The chain is built from TRBV19 and TRBJ1-3, with D hard to call. Trimming pared 10 bases from V and 2 bases from J, leaving 12 bases between. The CDR3 runs 13 residues. Looked up from germline, CDR1 is LNHDA and CDR2 is SQIVND (reference sequence).

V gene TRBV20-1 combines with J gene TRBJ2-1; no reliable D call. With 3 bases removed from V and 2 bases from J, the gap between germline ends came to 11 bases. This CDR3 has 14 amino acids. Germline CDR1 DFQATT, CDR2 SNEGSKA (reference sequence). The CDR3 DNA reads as TGCAGTGCTAGGTACGGGTCTACCTACAATGAGCAGTTCTTC. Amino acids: CSARYGSTYNEQFF.

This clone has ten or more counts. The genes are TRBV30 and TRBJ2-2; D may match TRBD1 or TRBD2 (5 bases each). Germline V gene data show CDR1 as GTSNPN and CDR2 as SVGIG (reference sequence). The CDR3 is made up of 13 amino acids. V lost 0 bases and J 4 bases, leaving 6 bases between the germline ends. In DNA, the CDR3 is TGTGCCTGGAGTGTGGGACGCACCGGGGAGCTGTTTTTT. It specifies CAWSVGRTGELFF.

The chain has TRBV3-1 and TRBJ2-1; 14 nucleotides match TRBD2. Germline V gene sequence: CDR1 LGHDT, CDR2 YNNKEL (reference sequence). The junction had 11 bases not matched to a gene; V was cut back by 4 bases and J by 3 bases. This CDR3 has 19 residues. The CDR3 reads CASSPLPGLAGVNYNEQFF. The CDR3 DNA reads TGTGCCAGCAGCCCGCTGCCGGGACTAGCGGGAGTCAACTACAATGAGCAGTTCTTC.

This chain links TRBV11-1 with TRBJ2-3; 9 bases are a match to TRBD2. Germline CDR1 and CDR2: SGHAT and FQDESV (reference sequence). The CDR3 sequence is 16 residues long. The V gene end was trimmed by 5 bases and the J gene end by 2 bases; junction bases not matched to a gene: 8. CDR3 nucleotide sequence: TGTGCCAGCAGCACACCTCTAGCGGGAAACACAGATACGCAGTATTTT. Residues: CASSTPLAGNTDTQYF.

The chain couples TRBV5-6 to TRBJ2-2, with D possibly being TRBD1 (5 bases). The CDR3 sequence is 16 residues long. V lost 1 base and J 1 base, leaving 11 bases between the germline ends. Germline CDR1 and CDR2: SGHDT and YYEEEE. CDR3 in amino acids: CASSLRGLENTGELFF. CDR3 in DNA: TGTGCCAGCAGCTTGAGGGGTTTGGAGAACACCGGGGAGCTGTTTTTT. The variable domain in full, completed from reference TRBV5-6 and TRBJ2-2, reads DAGVTQSPTHLIKTRGQQVTLRCSPKSGHDTVSWYQQALGQGPQFIFQYYEEEERQRGNFPDRFSGHQFPNYSSELNVNALLLGDSALYLCASSLRGLENTGELFFGEGSRLTVL.

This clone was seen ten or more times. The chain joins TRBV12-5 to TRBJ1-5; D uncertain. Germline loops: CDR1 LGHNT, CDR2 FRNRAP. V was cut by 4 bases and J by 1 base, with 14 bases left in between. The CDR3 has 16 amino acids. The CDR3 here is CASGSTGEVSNQPQHF. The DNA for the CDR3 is TGTGCTAGTGGTTCAACCGGGGAGGTAAGCAATCAGCCCCAGCATTTT.

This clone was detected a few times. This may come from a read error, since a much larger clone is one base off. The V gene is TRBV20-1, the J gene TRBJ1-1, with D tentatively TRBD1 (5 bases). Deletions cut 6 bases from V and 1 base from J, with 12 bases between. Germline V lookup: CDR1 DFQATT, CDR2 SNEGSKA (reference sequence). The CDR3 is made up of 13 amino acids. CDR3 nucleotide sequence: TGCAGTGCCAATTGGGACCCGAACACTGAAGCTTTCTTT. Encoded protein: CSANWDPNTEAFF.

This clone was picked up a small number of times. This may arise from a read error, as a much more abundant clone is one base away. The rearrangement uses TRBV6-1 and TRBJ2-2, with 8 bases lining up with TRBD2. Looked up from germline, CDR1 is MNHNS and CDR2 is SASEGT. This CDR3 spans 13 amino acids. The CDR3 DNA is TGTGCCATCAGTCCGCGGGAGGACGGGGGGCTGTTTTTT. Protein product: CAISPREDGGLFF.

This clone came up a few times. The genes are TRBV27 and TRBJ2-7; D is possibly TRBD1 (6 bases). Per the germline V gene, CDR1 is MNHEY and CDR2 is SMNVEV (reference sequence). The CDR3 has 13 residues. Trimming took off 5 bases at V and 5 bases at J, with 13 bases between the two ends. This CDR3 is CASSPKNRDEQYF. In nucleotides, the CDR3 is TGTGCCAGCAGTCCCAAAAACAGGGACGAGCAGTACTTC.

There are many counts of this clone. As DNA, the CDR3 is TGTGCCTGGAGTCGGGACAGGGGGCGTGCCGGCCAGCATTTT. Translating it yields CAWSRDRGRAGQHF. The chain has TRBV30 and TRBJ1-5; TRBD1 aligns across 12 bases. With V trimmed by 2 bases and J by 12 bases, 8 bases remained unmatched. There are 14 residues in the CDR3. Per germline, CDR1 GTSNPN and CDR2 SVGIG (reference sequence). Combining the CDR3 with reference TRBV30 and TRBJ1-5 gives the whole variable domain SQTIHQWPATLVQPVGSPLSLECTVEGTSNPNLYWYRQAAGRGLQLLFYSVGIGQISSEVPQNLSASRPQDRQFILSSKKLLLSDSGFYLCAWSRDRGRAGQHFGDGTRLSIL.

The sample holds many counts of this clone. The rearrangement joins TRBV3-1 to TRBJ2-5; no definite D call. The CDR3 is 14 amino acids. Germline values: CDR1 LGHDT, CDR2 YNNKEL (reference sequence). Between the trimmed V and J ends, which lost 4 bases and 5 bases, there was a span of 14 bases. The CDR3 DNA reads TGTGCCAGCAGCCCCACGGGTAGTGGGGAGACCCAGTACTTC. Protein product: CASSPTGSGETQYF.

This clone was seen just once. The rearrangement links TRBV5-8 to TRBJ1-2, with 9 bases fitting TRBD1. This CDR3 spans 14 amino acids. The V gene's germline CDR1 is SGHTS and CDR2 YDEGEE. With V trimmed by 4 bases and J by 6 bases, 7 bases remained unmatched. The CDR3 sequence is CASSLNRGQDGYTF. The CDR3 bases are TGTGCCAGCAGCCTAAACAGGGGGCAAGATGGCTACACCTTC.

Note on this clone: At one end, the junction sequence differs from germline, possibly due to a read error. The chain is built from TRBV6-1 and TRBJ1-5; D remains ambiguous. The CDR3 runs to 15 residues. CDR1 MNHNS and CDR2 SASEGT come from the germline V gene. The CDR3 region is CVSIQEGGGNQPQHF. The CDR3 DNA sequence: TGTGTCAGCATCCAGGAGGGTGGAGGCAATCAGCCCCAGCATTTT.

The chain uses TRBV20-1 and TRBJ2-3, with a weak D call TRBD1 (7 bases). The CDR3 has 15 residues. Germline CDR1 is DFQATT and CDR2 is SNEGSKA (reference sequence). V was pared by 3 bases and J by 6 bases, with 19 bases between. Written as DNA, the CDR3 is TGCAGTGCTAGTATTCTCGACAGGGAGGCTGATACGCAGTATTTT. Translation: CSASILDREADTQYF.

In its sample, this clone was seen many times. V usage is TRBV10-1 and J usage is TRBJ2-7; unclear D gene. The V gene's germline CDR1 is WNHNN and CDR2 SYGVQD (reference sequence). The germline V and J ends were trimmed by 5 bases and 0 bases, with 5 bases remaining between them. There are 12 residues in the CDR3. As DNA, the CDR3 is TGCGCCAGCAGTTATAGCTCCTACGAGCAGTACTTC. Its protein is CASSYSSYEQYF.

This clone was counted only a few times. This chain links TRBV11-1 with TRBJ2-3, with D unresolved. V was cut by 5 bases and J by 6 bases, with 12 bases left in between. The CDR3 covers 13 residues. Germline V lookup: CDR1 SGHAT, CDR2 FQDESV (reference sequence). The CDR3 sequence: CASSPIARDTQYF. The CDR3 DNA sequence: TGTGCCAGCAGCCCCATCGCTCGGGATACGCAGTATTTT.

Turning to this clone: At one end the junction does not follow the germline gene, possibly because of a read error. The CDR3 DNA sequence: TGTGCCAGCAGTTCGATTAAGCATAATCAGCACCAGCATTTT. It translates to CASSSIKHNQHQHF. This rearrangement joins TRBV28 to TRBJ1-5; no definite D call. Germline V gene lookup returns CDR1 MDHEN and CDR2 SYDVKM. The CDR3 is made up of 14 amino acids.

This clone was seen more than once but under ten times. CDR3 protein: CASSYSGQAPFNGYTF. CDR3 nucleotides: TGTGCCAGCAGTTATTCGGGACAGGCTCCATTCAATGGCTACACCTTC. The chain is built from TRBV6-9 and TRBJ1-2; 8 bases fit TRBD1. The trim removed 0 bases at V and 6 bases at J, leaving 9 bases unmatched. Looked up from germline, CDR1 is MNHGY and CDR2 is SVAAGI. This CDR3 contains 16 residues.

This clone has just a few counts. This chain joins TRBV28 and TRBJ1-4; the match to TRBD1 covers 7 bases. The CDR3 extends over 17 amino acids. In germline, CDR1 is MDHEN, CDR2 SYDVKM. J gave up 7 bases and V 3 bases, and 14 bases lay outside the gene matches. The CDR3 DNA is TGTGCCAGCAGTTTCGGGTATGGTGGGACAGATCTTGAAAAACTGTTTTTT. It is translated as CASSFGYGGTDLEKLFF.

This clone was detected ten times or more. This chain's CDR3 is CASEGTIHGYTF. The CDR3 DNA reads TGTGCCAGCGAGGGGACAATTCATGGCTACACCTTC. The V gene is TRBV9, the J gene TRBJ1-2, with D possibly TRBD1 on 6 matching bases. V lost 7 bases, J lost 6 bases, and 13 bases lay in between. The CDR3 has 12 amino acids. The V gene's germline CDR1 is SGDLS and CDR2 YYNGEE.

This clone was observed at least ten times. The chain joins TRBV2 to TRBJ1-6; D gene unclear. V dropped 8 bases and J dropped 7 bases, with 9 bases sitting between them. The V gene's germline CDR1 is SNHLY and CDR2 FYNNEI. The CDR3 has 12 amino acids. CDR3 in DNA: TGTGCCAGCGGGCAGGCAAATTCACCCCTCCACTTT. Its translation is CASGQANSPLHF.

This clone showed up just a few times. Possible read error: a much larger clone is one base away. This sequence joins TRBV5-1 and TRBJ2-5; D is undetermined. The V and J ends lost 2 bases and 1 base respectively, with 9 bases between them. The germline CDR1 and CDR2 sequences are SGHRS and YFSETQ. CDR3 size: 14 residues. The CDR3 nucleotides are TGCGCCAGCAGCTTAACGCAGTCCCAAGAGACCCAGTACTTC. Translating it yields CASSLTQSQETQYF.

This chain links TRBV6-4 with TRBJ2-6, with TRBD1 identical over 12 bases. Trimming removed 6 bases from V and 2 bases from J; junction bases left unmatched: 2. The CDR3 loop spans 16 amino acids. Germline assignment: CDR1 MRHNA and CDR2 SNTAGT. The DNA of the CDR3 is TGTGCCAGCAGCGGGACAGGGGGCGCTGGGGCCAACGTCCTGACTTTC. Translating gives CASSGTGGAGANVLTF.

CDR3 DNA: TGTGCCAGTAGTAGACGCGGAAACACCATATATTTT. This encodes CASSRRGNTIYF. This sequence joins TRBV19 and TRBJ1-3; D gene unclear. The CDR3 contains 12 residues. With 4 bases removed from V and 4 bases from J, the gap between germline ends came to 5 bases. Germline CDR1 and CDR2: LNHDA and SQIVND (reference sequence).

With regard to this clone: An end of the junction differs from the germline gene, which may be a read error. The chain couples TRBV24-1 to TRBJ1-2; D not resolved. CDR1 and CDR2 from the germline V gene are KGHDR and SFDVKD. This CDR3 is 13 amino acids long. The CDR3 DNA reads TGTGCCACCAGTGGTGGTCGGTACTATTGCTACACCTTC. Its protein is CATSGGRYYCYTF.

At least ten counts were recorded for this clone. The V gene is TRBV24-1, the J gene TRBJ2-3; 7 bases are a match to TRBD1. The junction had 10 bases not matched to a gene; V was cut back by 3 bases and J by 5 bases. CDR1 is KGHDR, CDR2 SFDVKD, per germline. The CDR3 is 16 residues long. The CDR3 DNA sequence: TGTGCCACCAGTGATCCTCAAGGGGGCCAGATAGATACGCAGTATTTT. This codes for CATSDPQGGQIDTQYF.

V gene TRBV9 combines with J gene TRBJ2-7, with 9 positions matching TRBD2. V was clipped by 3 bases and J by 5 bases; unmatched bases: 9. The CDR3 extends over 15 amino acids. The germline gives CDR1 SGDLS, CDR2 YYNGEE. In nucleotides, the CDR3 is TGTGCCAGCAGCGGAAAGAGCGGGAGGTCTGACGAGCAGTACTTC. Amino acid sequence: CASSGKSGRSDEQYF. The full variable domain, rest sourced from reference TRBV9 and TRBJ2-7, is DSGVTQTPKHLITATGQRVTLRCSPRSGDLSVYWYQQSLDQGLQFLIQYYNGEERAKGNILERFSAQQFPDLHSELNLSSLELGDSALYFCASSGKSGRSDEQYFGPGTRLTVT.

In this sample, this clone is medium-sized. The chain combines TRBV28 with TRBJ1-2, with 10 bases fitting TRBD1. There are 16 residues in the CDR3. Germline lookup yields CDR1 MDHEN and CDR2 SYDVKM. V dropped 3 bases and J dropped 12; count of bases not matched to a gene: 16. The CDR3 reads CASSFRDRGRDGGNTF. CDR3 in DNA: TGTGCCAGCAGTTTCCGTGACAGGGGGCGGGATGGTGGGAACACCTTC.

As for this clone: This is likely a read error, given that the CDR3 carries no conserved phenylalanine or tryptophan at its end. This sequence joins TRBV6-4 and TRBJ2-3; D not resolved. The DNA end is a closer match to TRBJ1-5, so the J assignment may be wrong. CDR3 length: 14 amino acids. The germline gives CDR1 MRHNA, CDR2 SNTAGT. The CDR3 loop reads CASSASGSPDTQHL. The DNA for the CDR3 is TGTGCCAGCAGTGCTAGCGGGAGTCCAGATACGCAGCATCTT.

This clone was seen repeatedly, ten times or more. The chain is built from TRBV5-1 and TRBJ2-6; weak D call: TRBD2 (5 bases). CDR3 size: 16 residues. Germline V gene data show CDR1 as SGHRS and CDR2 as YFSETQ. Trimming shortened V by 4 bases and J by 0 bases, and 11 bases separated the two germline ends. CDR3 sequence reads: CASSHRTGSGANVLTF. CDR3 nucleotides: TGCGCCAGCAGCCATAGGACTGGCTCTGGGGCCAACGTCCTGACTTTC.